The subject of this entry is one T cell receptor beta chain. Its binding antigen is unknown. Per-base quality was not reported, and no clone a single base away is much larger than it. Reading the label with the study, this specimen's treatment or condition is: randomized to nivolumab then ipilimumab (arm A) or the reverse (arm B). None of the trial patients had been given prior DNA-damaging chemotherapy. On a FACS Aria II flow cytometer, live CD3+CD8+ cells that were negative for CD19 and CD56 were sorted from thawed PBMCs. CheckMate 064, a randomized, open-label phase II trial of sequential checkpoint blockade, was the source of the samples, all of which came from patients with melanoma. Peripheral blood mononuclear cells were collected by leukapheresis, purified using Ficoll-Paque, and frozen in human serum containing around 9.8% DMSO. Immediately after sorting, the purity of the sorted blood CD3+CD8+ cells was confirmed to be >95%, and DNA was then extracted.

This specimen belongs to a study of sequential checkpoint blockade in melanoma (dated by TCRdb to between 2018 and 2021). Notes on the research overall: Using 1:1 randomization, the trial assigned patients either to first-line nivolumab followed by ipilimumab (arm A) or to ipilimumab followed by nivolumab (arm B). Maintenance nivolumab came after both trial sequences.

The investigation overall reported the following: Larger, independent patient cohorts are needed to validate the response-prediction model that combines TCR metrics and mutation burden.

The CDR3 holds 12 amino acids from the cysteine to the phenylalanine. Solely the CDR3 DNA is kept, with 36 bases framed from the first base. The germline V gene specifies MDHEN as CDR1 and SYDVKM as CDR2. Deletion took 6 bases off V and 7 bases off J, with a span of 10 bases between the germline ends. TCRbeta CDR3 regions were immunosequenced from genomic DNA with the immunoSEQ Assay. Prior to high-throughput sequencing, genomic DNA was amplified by bias-controlled multiplex PCR. For the original study's pipeline: To quantify the absolute abundance of each unique TCRbeta CDR3 region, the sequences were collapsed and filtered. Clonality was defined as 1 minus Pielou's evenness and was calculated using productive rearrangements only. A previously published method was used to identify clones whose frequencies were significantly greater in on-treatment samples than in baseline samples. TCRdb obtained this table from immuneACCESS and retained in-frame rearrangements with V and J assigned. These tables miss some clones; where compared with another copy, unresolved V genes account for less than half of the shortfall, and the remainder is unexplained. V and J calls and clone size come straight from that table; D and trimming were deduced from the DNA. The sample table records 23,000 or so clones; around 70% of these occur just once. The ten largest account for approximately 18% of the sample.

The source was CD8+ T cells sorted from blood (inferred from file names), collected from a patient given nivolumab and ipilimumab in sequence. The sequence derives from a human donor with melanoma. The chain joins TRBV28 to TRBJ1-5; the D segment cannot be called with confidence. The nucleotide sequence is TGTGCCAGCAGCCTGGGAGGCCAGCCCCAGCATTTT. The resulting protein is CASSLGGQPQHF.